The entry that follows covers one T cell receptor beta chain sequence. The source of the sample is a study of control samples from healthy donors and cancer patients. Per the germline V gene, CDR1 is SGHTS and CDR2 is YDEGEE. The V end lost 1 base, the J end lost 2 bases, and 3 bases lay between the germline ends. CDR3 length equals 13 residues. Profiled with immunoSEQ multiplex PCR; TCRdb holds only in-frame clones, not every one. There are roughly 190,000 clones in the sample, with 2% to 2.5% held by the top ten. The clonotype comes from a woman in her twenties or thirties in good health. The sample consisted of blood. The V call is TRBV5-8, the J call TRBJ1-4; D is uncertain. The CDR3 sequence: CASSLRTNEKLFF. DNA of the CDR3: TGTGCCAGCAGCTTGAGGACTAATGAAAAACTGTTTTTT.